These 31 T cell receptor beta chains share one sample of origin, sequenced in a study of cytomegalovirus exposure and HLA in healthy donors. With 60 Vbeta and 13 Jbeta primers, the PCR was carried out. TCRdb's copy holds only in-frame clones and misses some; the assay was immunoSEQ multiplex PCR. The sample includes approximately 76,000 clones, more than 65% of them seen just once. Sequences were obtained from PBMCs. All receptors come from a woman in her thirties or forties in good health and CMV-seropositive.

The rearrangement uses TRBV29-1 and TRBJ2-7, with 7 bases lining up with TRBD1. The length of the CDR3 is 12 residues. Losses at the gene ends were 5 bases for V and 1 base for J; bases not matched to a gene: 2. The germline gives CDR1 SQVTM, CDR2 ANQGSEA. The chain's CDR3 is CSVHRGSYEQYF. In DNA form, the CDR3 reads TGCAGCGTTCACAGGGGTTCCTACGAGCAGTACTTC.

The J gene is TRBJ1-5, the V gene TRBV30; TRBD1 is a possible D gene (5 bases). The germline V and J ends were trimmed by 2 bases and 2 bases, with 16 bases remaining between them. CDR3 length equals 16 residues. Germline CDR1 reads GTSNPN; CDR2 reads SVGIG (reference sequence). CDR3: CAWSLPSGKGNQPQHF. The CDR3 nucleotides are TGTGCCTGGAGTTTACCTTCAGGGAAGGGCAATCAGCCCCAGCATTTT.

As concerns this clone: One junction end does not reproduce the germline sequence, and a read error may be involved. V usage is TRBV25-1 and J usage is TRBJ1-1, with a tentative D call TRBD1 (5 bases). This CDR3 comprises 11 residues. Per the germline V gene, CDR1 is MGHDK and CDR2 is SYGVNS. CDR3 nucleotides: TGTGCCAGCAGTGACGACAGCCAACGGGCCTTT. Its translation is CASSDDSQRAF.

The V call is TRBV7-3, the J call TRBJ2-3; 9 nucleotides match TRBD2. The germline CDR1 and CDR2 sequences are SGHTA and FQGTGA. The CDR3 is 16 residues long. The V and J ends lost 1 base and 2 bases, in that order; junction bases with no gene match: 4. CDR3 sequence reads: CASSLIAGATTDTQYF. The CDR3 nucleotides are TGTGCCAGCAGCTTAATAGCGGGGGCCACCACAGATACGCAGTATTTT.

The V gene is TRBV28, the J gene TRBJ2-1, with 9 bases fitting TRBD2. V shed 5 bases and J 7 bases; nucleotides not matched to a gene: 15. From germline, CDR1 is MDHEN and CDR2 SYDVKM. The CDR3 contains 17 residues. As DNA, the CDR3 is TGTGCCAGCAGTGACCCCCGGGATAGCGGGAGTAGGAATGAGCAGTTCTTC. Translation: CASSDPRDSGSRNEQFF.

This clone was seen a few times. This chain uses TRBV11-3 with TRBJ2-2, with TRBD2 matching 9 bases. The CDR3 is 15 amino acids. V dropped 5 bases and J dropped 6; count of bases not matched to a gene: 7. Germline values: CDR1 SGHNT, CDR2 YENEEA. The chain's CDR3 is CASSTGTSLAGELFF. In DNA, the CDR3 is TGTGCCAGCAGCACCGGGACTAGCCTCGCCGGGGAGCTGTTTTTT.

The chain recombines TRBV19 with TRBJ2-5; no reliable D call. This CDR3 region has 15 residues. Germline V lookup: CDR1 LNHDA, CDR2 SQIVND (reference sequence). Trimming took 0 bases from V and 5 from J, leaving 13 bases between them. CDR3 residues: CASSIDGEDRETQYF. The CDR3, as DNA: TGTGCCAGTAGTATAGATGGCGAGGATCGGGAGACCCAGTACTTC.

V usage is TRBV7-2 and J usage is TRBJ2-7, with 8 bases lining up with TRBD2. The CDR3 extends over 16 amino acids. With 2 bases clipped from V and 5 bases from J, the junction kept 11 bases outside the gene matches. The germline V gene encodes CDR1 SGHTA and CDR2 FQGNSA. The CDR3 DNA is TGTGCCAGCAGCTTAAACTCGGGAGGGCTTTCCCACGAGCAGTACTTC. Protein product: CASSLNSGGLSHEQYF.

The chain combines TRBV27 with TRBJ1-1, with D tentatively TRBD1 (6 bases). Trimming cost V 5 bases and J 11 bases, with 18 bases left between them. Germline CDR1 MNHEY, CDR2 SMNVEV (reference sequence). The CDR3 length is 13 residues. CDR3 loop: CASSPILGADAFF. DNA for the CDR3: TGTGCCAGCAGTCCCATCCTGGGGGCGGACGCTTTCTTT.

The chain has TRBV27 and TRBJ2-1, with 10 bases matching TRBD1. The length of the CDR3 is 14 residues. The V gene end was trimmed by 3 bases and the J gene end by 15 bases; junction bases not matched to a gene: 11. The germline V gene has CDR1 MNHEY and CDR2 SMNVEV (reference sequence). This CDR3 is CASSLTGGRNAPFF. CDR3 nucleotides: TGTGCCAGCAGTTTGACAGGGGGCAGGAATGCCCCGTTCTTC.

The rearrangement joins TRBV5-4 to TRBJ2-3; D remains ambiguous. The V end lost 2 bases, the J end lost 2 bases, and 6 bases lay between the germline ends. Germline V gene sequence: CDR1 SGHNT, CDR2 YYREEE (reference sequence). CDR3 length: 13 residues. CDR3 loop: CASSFPSTDTQYF. The CDR3 nucleotides read TGTGCCAGCAGCTTTCCCTCCACAGATACGCAGTATTTT.

The chain recombines TRBV2 with TRBJ2-6; the D is unclear. From germline, CDR1 is SNHLY and CDR2 FYNNEI. The CDR3 spans 11 residues. V was pared by 8 bases and J by 10 bases, with 9 bases between. As DNA, the CDR3 is TGTGCCAGCGGGCCCAGAAACGTCCTGACTTTC. It yields the protein CASGPRNVLTF.

This chain connects TRBV9 to TRBJ1-2, with TRBD1 as a possible D gene (6 bases). CDR1 SGDLS and CDR2 YYNGEE come from the germline V gene. The CDR3 covers 16 residues. V was trimmed by 4 bases and J by 2 bases, leaving 18 bases between them. CDR3 in amino acids: CASSPTGGQANYGYTF. The CDR3 DNA follows: TGTGCCAGCAGCCCCACCGGGGGGCAGGCAAACTATGGCTACACCTTC.

This chain links TRBV4-1 with TRBJ2-3; no clear D gene. V was cut by 6 bases and J by 5 bases, with 12 bases left in between. The length of the CDR3 is 13 residues. Germline-derived CDR1 and CDR2 are MGHRA and YSYEKL. This CDR3 reads CASRRGLVDTQYF. The CDR3 nucleotides read TGCGCCAGCAGACGTGGGCTGGTAGATACGCAGTATTTT.

This clone was counted only a few times. This sequence joins TRBV6-5 and TRBJ1-1; 7 bases are a match to TRBD1. The germline V gene encodes CDR1 MNHEY and CDR2 SVGAGI. The CDR3 consists of 14 residues. Germline trimming cut 6 bases from V and 1 base from J; bases unmatched to any gene: 5. CDR3 protein: CASRPGGTNTEAFF. The CDR3 nucleotides are TGTGCCAGCAGGCCAGGGGGGACGAACACTGAAGCTTTCTTT.

The chain links TRBV5-4 to TRBJ1-4; D not resolved. Trimming stripped 2 bases from V and 0 bases from J, with 11 bases between. CDR1 and CDR2 (germline): SGHNT, YYREEE (reference sequence). The CDR3 length is 16 residues. CDR3 DNA: TGTGCCAGCAGCTTCGGCAGGAGGACAACTAATGAAAAACTGTTTTTT. Its translation: CASSFGRRTTNEKLFF.

J is TRBJ2-7 and V is TRBV28, with D tentatively TRBD2 (5 bases). CDR3 size: 15 residues. Germline values: CDR1 MDHEN, CDR2 SYDVKM. V gave up 6 bases and J gave up 1 base, with 16 bases separating them. The DNA for the CDR3 is TGTGCCAGCAGCCGGACGGCGGGTGTATCCTACGAGCAGTACTTC. Its protein is CASSRTAGVSYEQYF.

The chain uses TRBV4-3 and TRBJ2-7, with D maybe TRBD1 (6 bases). Trimming removed 3 bases from V and 3 bases from J, with 30 bases in between. Germline V gives CDR1 LGHNA, CDR2 YSLEER. This CDR3 spans 20 amino acids. CDR3 bases: TGCGCCAGCAGCCAGGACCGGTTTTCGCAATTTCTGGGGGCTAGCTACGAGCAGTACTTC. The encoded protein is CASSQDRFSQFLGASYEQYF.

The V and J genes are TRBV19 and TRBJ1-5, with D possibly matching TRBD1 (6 bases). Trimming cost V 6 bases and J 1 base, with 22 bases left between them. CDR1 LNHDA and CDR2 SQIVND come from the germline V gene (reference sequence). The CDR3 has 18 amino acids. The CDR3 DNA follows: TGTGCCAGTAGGCCTCTGAGGGGGGGGGACATCAGCAATCAGCCCCAGCATTTT. This gives the protein CASRPLRGGDISNQPQHF.

V is TRBV6-5 and J is TRBJ2-3; TRBD2 agrees at 11 bases. J lost 6 bases, V lost 6 bases, and 5 bases had no gene match. This CDR3 contains 14 residues. Per germline, CDR1 MNHEY and CDR2 SVGAGI. The CDR3, as DNA: TGTGCCAGCAGCGCTAGCGGGAGGTCCGATACGCAGTATTTT. Translated: CASSASGRSDTQYF.

This chain joins TRBV6-4 and TRBJ2-1, with 9 bases matching TRBD2. The ends lost 3 bases at V and 6 bases at J; junction bases unmatched: 6. CDR3 length equals 15 residues. CDR1 is MRHNA, CDR2 SNTAGT, per germline. CDR3 DNA sequence: TGTGCCAGCAGTGAGATAGCGGGGGCCTTCAATGAGCAGTTCTTC. Translating gives CASSEIAGAFNEQFF.

The V and J genes are TRBV6-1 and TRBJ1-2; 7 bases fit TRBD1. V dropped 4 bases and J dropped 4; count of bases not matched to a gene: 9. Per the germline V gene, CDR1 is MNHNS and CDR2 is SASEGT. The length of the CDR3 is 15 residues. CDR3 nucleotide sequence: TGTGCCAGCAGTGTACTAACAGGGGAACGCTATGGCTACACCTTC. It translates to CASSVLTGERYGYTF.

The chain recombines TRBV6-1 with TRBJ1-3; tentative D call: TRBD1 (6 bases). CDR3 size: 15 residues. The V end lost 2 bases, the J end lost 0 bases, and 8 bases lay between the germline ends. Looked up from germline, CDR1 is MNHNS and CDR2 is SASEGT. The CDR3 bases are TGTGCCAGCAGTGAACAGGGGCGCTCTGGAAACACCATATATTTT. Amino acids: CASSEQGRSGNTIYF.

This clone has a handful of counts. The chain joins TRBV4-1 to TRBJ2-2; tentative D call: TRBD2 (6 bases). The ends were cut back, 0 bases at V and 4 bases at J, with 9 bases in the middle. CDR1 MGHRA and CDR2 YSYEKL come from the germline V gene. The CDR3 consists of 15 residues. CDR3 coding DNA: TGCGCCAGCAGCCAAGAGGGCGGGGTCACCGGGGAGCTGTTTTTT. It codes for CASSQEGGVTGELFF.

This clone was seen a handful of times. The chain joins TRBV15 to TRBJ2-2; tentative D call: TRBD1 (5 bases). The V end lost 0 bases, the J end lost 4 bases, and 12 bases lay between the germline ends. The CDR3 runs 16 residues. Germline V CDR1 and CDR2: LNHNV, YYDKDF (reference sequence). CDR3 loop: CATSRDLQGGTGELFF. The DNA of the CDR3 is TGTGCCACCAGCAGAGATCTCCAGGGCGGCACCGGGGAGCTGTTTTTT.

The chain carries TRBV6-6 and TRBJ1-6; D is unclear. The CDR3 totals 13 residues. Trimming took 7 bases from V and 7 from J, leaving 11 bases between them. Germline V gene data show CDR1 as MNHNY and CDR2 as SVGAGI (reference sequence). CDR3 DNA: TGTGCCAGCATGCCGGTTTACAATTCACCCCTCCACTTT. The encoded protein is CASMPVYNSPLHF.

This clone was counted between two and nine times. The chain employs TRBV5-1 and TRBJ2-2; 8 bases line up with TRBD2. Germline loops: CDR1 SGHRS, CDR2 YFSETQ. The CDR3 extends over 15 amino acids. V was pared by 0 bases and J by 8 bases, with 6 bases of the junction left unmatched. The DNA of the CDR3 is TGCGCCAGCAGCTTGGAAGGGACTAGGGGAGGGGAGCTGTTTTTT. Translation: CASSLEGTRGGELFF.

About this clone itself: Since the CDR3 does not end with the conserved phenylalanine or tryptophan, this likely comes from a read error. V and J are TRBV5-1 and TRBJ2-2; D may be TRBD1 (6 bases). Between the trimmed V and J ends, which lost 4 bases and 3 bases, there was a span of 16 bases. This CDR3 comprises 16 residues. Germline assignment: CDR1 SGHRS and CDR2 YFSETQ. Here the CDR3 reads CASSPELTGYTGELFV. The CDR3 DNA reads TGCGCCAGCAGCCCCGAACTTACAGGGTACACCGGGGAGCTGTTTGTT.

This clone came up a few times. The chain has TRBV19 and TRBJ1-4, with 8 bases lining up with TRBD1. Germline CDR1 reads LNHDA; CDR2 reads SQIVND (reference sequence). The length of the CDR3 is 15 residues. Unmatched junction bases numbered 9, after V lost 4 bases and J lost 8 bases. The CDR3 sequence: CASSTGTGRKEKLFF. The DNA of the CDR3 is TGTGCCAGTAGTACCGGGACAGGAAGGAAAGAAAAACTGTTTTTT.

This sequence joins TRBV7-9 and TRBJ2-1; D possibly corresponds to TRBD2 (5 bases). V was pared by 6 bases and J by 2 bases, with 11 bases between. CDR1 and CDR2 (germline): SEHNR, FQNEAQ (reference sequence). This CDR3 is built from 14 residues. The DNA for the CDR3 is TGTGCCAGCAGGACCTTAGCGACCTACAATGAGCAGTTCTTC. Encoded protein: CASRTLATYNEQFF.

This clone showed up just once. J is TRBJ2-7 and V is TRBV4-1; perhaps TRBD1 as D (5 bases). This CDR3 spans 14 amino acids. CDR1 is MGHRA, CDR2 YSYEKL, per germline. Deletions cut 0 bases from V and 2 bases from J, with 8 bases between. The CDR3 reads CASSQEDSTYEQYF. CDR3 DNA sequence: TGCGCCAGCAGCCAAGAAGACAGCACCTACGAGCAGTACTTC.